These 17 T cell receptor beta chains were all obtained from the same sample, sequenced in a study of PD-L1 blockade in urothelial cancer. The protocol was immunoSEQ multiplex PCR, while the TCRdb copy is restricted to in-frame clones and leaves out a portion. The table records 56,000 or so clones, 85% of them present only once. Time point indicated: pretreatment peripheral blood. The specimen comprised PBMCs, sampled around atezolizumab (anti-PD-L1) treatment. These receptors all stem from a man aged 65 to 79 with urothelial cancer.

The V and J genes are TRBV10-1 and TRBJ2-5, with a possible D match to TRBD2 (6 bases). V lost 6 bases and J lost 4, with 12 bases in between. The CDR3 runs 13 residues. Germline lookup yields CDR1 WNHNN and CDR2 SYGVQD (reference sequence). CDR3 amino acids: CASSPGAGETQYF. The CDR3 nucleotides read TGCGCCAGCAGCCCCGGAGCGGGAGAGACCCAGTACTTC.

The chain links TRBV2 to TRBJ1-5, with 7 nucleotides matching TRBD1. J was trimmed by 6 bases and V by 6 bases; bases with no gene match: 8. The CDR3 runs 14 residues. Germline assignment: CDR1 SNHLY and CDR2 FYNNEI. The CDR3 is CASSPDTGAQPQHF. The CDR3 nucleotides read TGTGCCAGCAGCCCTGACACAGGGGCTCAGCCCCAGCATTTT.

The gene calls are TRBV19 and TRBJ2-7, with 8 bases lining up with TRBD1. Germline CDR1 is LNHDA and CDR2 is SQIVND (reference sequence). J gave up 2 bases and V 5 bases, and 8 bases lay outside the gene matches. The CDR3 runs to 15 residues. The CDR3: CASSPRTGMTYEQYF. CDR3 nucleotides: TGTGCCAGTAGTCCTAGGACAGGGATGACCTACGAGCAGTACTTC.

The V gene is TRBV7-3, the J gene TRBJ2-1, with 9 nucleotides matching TRBD1. CDR1 is SGHTA and CDR2 is FQGTGA in the germline V gene. The CDR3 loop spans 15 amino acids. The V and J ends lost 5 bases and 7 bases, in that order; junction bases with no gene match: 9. The DNA for the CDR3 is TGTGCCAGCAGCACGCCCGGGACAGGGACTAATGAGCAGTTCTTC. Amino acids: CASSTPGTGTNEQFF.

The V gene is TRBV4-2, the J gene TRBJ2-2; a possible D gene is TRBD2 (6 bases). Germline CDR1 reads LGHNA; CDR2 reads YNFKEQ. The length of the CDR3 is 17 residues. Deletions cut 4 bases from V and 2 bases from J, with 17 bases between. The DNA for the CDR3 is TGTGCCAGCAGCCGTGGAGGGCGGCAGGGAAACACCGGGGAGCTGTTTTTT. The encoded protein is CASSRGGRQGNTGELFF.

The chain joins TRBV10-2 to TRBJ2-2; the match to TRBD2 covers 12 bases. CDR3 length: 13 residues. V gave up 10 bases and J gave up 7 bases; unmatched junction bases: 4. Germline loops: CDR1 WSHSY, CDR2 SAAADI. CDR3: CATQLAGGGELFF. As DNA, the CDR3 is TGCGCCACACAACTAGCGGGAGGCGGGGAGCTGTTTTTT.

The chain employs TRBV18 and TRBJ1-2; no clear D gene. Trimming removed 3 bases from V and 6 bases from J, with 11 bases in between. The CDR3 loop spans 13 amino acids. Per the germline V gene, CDR1 is KGHSH and CDR2 is LQKENI. The CDR3 is CASSPSGGDGYTF. CDR3 sequence (DNA): TGTGCCAGCTCACCGTCGGGAGGCGATGGCTACACCTTC. The whole variable domain, filled in from reference TRBV18 and TRBJ1-2, reads NAGVMQNPRHLVRRRGQEARLRCSPMKGHSHVYWYRQLPEEGLKFMVYLQKENIIDESGMPKERFSAEFPKEGPSILRIQQVVRGDSAAYFCASSPSGGDGYTFGSGTRLTVV.

The rearrangement links TRBV5-5 to TRBJ1-5, with TRBD1 matching 9 bases. Losses at the gene ends were 0 bases for V and 5 bases for J; bases not matched to a gene: 0. Germline V gene sequence: CDR1 SGHKS, CDR2 YYEKEE (reference sequence). This CDR3 spans 14 amino acids. CDR3 in DNA: TGTGCCAGCAGCTTGGGGACAGGGGATCAGCCCCAGCATTTT. Protein: CASSLGTGDQPQHF.

The chain couples TRBV30 to TRBJ1-5; D may be TRBD1 (5 bases). The V and J ends lost 1 base and 4 bases respectively, with 8 bases between them. CDR3 length: 13 amino acids. Germline V CDR1 and CDR2: GTSNPN, SVGIG (reference sequence). The CDR3 loop is CAWSGGGNQPQHF. CDR3 nucleotides: TGTGCCTGGAGTGGGGGGGGTAATCAGCCCCAGCATTTT. The variable domain in full, completed from reference TRBV30 and TRBJ1-5, reads SQTIHQWPATLVQPVGSPLSLECTVEGTSNPNLYWYRQAAGRGLQLLFYSVGIGQISSEVPQNLSASRPQDRQFILSSKKLLLSDSGFYLCAWSGGGNQPQHFGDGTRLSIL.

The V call is TRBV11-2, the J call TRBJ2-7; D unresolved. V lost 1 base to trimming and J lost 7 bases, with 8 bases between them. Germline V gene data show CDR1 as SGHAT and CDR2 as FQNNGV. The CDR3 covers 12 residues. The DNA for the CDR3 is TGTGCCAGCAGCTTAGTCCTTAGAGAGCAGTACTTC. Translated, it gives CASSLVLREQYF.

V and J are TRBV19 and TRBJ1-4, with TRBD1 matching 8 bases. Trimming took 5 bases from V and 5 from J; bases not matched to a gene: 7. The CDR3 is 15 residues long. The germline V gene encodes CDR1 LNHDA and CDR2 SQIVND (reference sequence). Here the CDR3 DNA reads TGTGCCAGTAGTGCCCAACAGGGGGGAAATGAAAAACTGTTTTTT. Translated: CASSAQQGGNEKLFF.

The V call is TRBV5-6, the J call TRBJ2-5; 9 positions match TRBD1. CDR1 and CDR2 (germline): SGHDT, YYEEEE. The CDR3 consists of 14 residues. After removal of 2 bases from V and 4 bases from J, the junction contained 3 bases not matched to a gene. CDR3 sequence: CASSFGTGTETQYF. The CDR3 DNA reads as TGTGCCAGCAGCTTTGGGACAGGGACAGAGACCCAGTACTTC. The full variable domain, rest sourced from reference TRBV5-6 and TRBJ2-5, is DAGVTQSPTHLIKTRGQQVTLRCSPKSGHDTVSWYQQALGQGPQFIFQYYEEEERQRGNFPDRFSGHQFPNYSSELNVNALLLGDSALYLCASSFGTGTETQYFGPGTRLLVL.

The chain combines TRBV29-1 with TRBJ1-4; TRBD1 is a possible D gene (5 bases). V lost 7 bases to trimming and J lost 4 bases, with 22 bases between them. The CDR3 extends over 16 amino acids. The germline gives CDR1 SQVTM, CDR2 ANQGSEA. This chain's CDR3 is CSATPGGGLHNEKLFF. The CDR3, as DNA: TGCAGCGCTACACCCGGGGGGGGGTTACATAATGAAAAACTGTTTTTT.

The V call is TRBV29-1, the J call TRBJ2-2; D call uncertain. V lost 5 bases to trimming and J lost 1 base, with 5 bases between them. This CDR3 spans 12 amino acids. The germline V gene encodes CDR1 SQVTM and CDR2 ANQGSEA. This CDR3 reads CSVQENTGELFF. DNA of the CDR3: TGCAGCGTTCAGGAGAACACCGGGGAGCTGTTTTTT.

The V gene is TRBV9, the J gene TRBJ2-3; D is perhaps TRBD1 (6 bases). CDR1 is SGDLS and CDR2 is YYNGEE in the germline V gene. CDR3 length equals 16 residues. V lost 0 bases to trimming and J lost 8 bases, with 19 bases between them. CDR3 nucleotide sequence: TGTGCCAGCAGCGTAGATATAGGGGTTGGGGGCGCTACGCAGTATTTT. Its translation: CASSVDIGVGGATQYF.

The chain is built from TRBV7-3 and TRBJ2-2; a weak D match, TRBD2 (6 bases). Germline assignment: CDR1 SGHTA and CDR2 FQGTGA. Trimming took 6 bases from V and 3 from J, leaving 17 bases between them. The CDR3 loop spans 16 amino acids. The CDR3 DNA is TGTGCCAGCAGGGACACACTCGGGGGATACACCGGGGAGCTGTTTTTT. This codes for CASRDTLGGYTGELFF.

The genes are TRBV9 and TRBJ1-3; TRBD1 agrees at 9 bases. The length of the CDR3 is 18 residues. Germline CDR1 reads SGDLS; CDR2 reads YYNGEE. V lost 0 bases and J lost 2; bases outside the gene matches: 9. The CDR3 protein is CASSVASGTGMAGNTIYF. CDR3 sequence (DNA): TGTGCCAGCAGCGTAGCCTCCGGGACAGGGATGGCTGGAAACACCATATATTTT.